Presented here are 20 T cell receptor beta chains from one specimen sequenced in a study of T cell clonotyping in hematopoietic cell transplantation. Profiling relied on immunoSEQ multiplex PCR, and the TCRdb table lists in-frame clones only, not all of them. Of approximately 30,000 clones listed, 90% to 97% are singletons. The specimen was peripheral blood mononuclear cells. The receptor set was obtained from a man aged 45 to 65 in good health. Some clones in this sample may be carry-over from other donors' samples.

The chain joins TRBV7-2 to TRBJ1-6; tentative D call: TRBD1 (5 bases). V was shortened by 2 bases and J by 8 bases, with 13 bases between the two germline ends. The CDR3 spans 15 residues. The V gene's germline CDR1 is SGHTA and CDR2 FQGNSA. In DNA, the CDR3 is TGTGCCAGCAGCTTAAGGGAGGCCAGGGATTCACCCCTCCACTTT. Its translation is CASSLREARDSPLHF.

The V gene is TRBV5-1, the J gene TRBJ1-4; D gene unclear. This CDR3 comprises 14 residues. V dropped 2 bases and J dropped 6 bases, with 11 bases sitting between them. Germline loops: CDR1 SGHRS, CDR2 YFSETQ. This chain's CDR3 is CASSFDNPDEKLFF. Here the CDR3 DNA reads TGCGCCAGCAGCTTTGACAACCCGGATGAAAAACTGTTTTTT.

The chain recombines TRBV7-9 with TRBJ2-2; D is perhaps TRBD1 (6 bases). CDR1 is SEHNR and CDR2 is FQNEAQ in the germline V gene (reference sequence). Trimming removed 3 bases from V and 5 bases from J, with 13 bases in between. This CDR3 has 15 amino acids. The CDR3 reads CASSFRDKPTGELFF. In DNA, the CDR3 is TGTGCCAGCAGCTTCCGGGACAAGCCGACCGGGGAGCTGTTTTTT.

CDR3 DNA: TGTGCCAGCAGTTACGCCAGATACAGGGAGAACACTGAAGCTTTCTTT. Amino acid sequence: CASSYARYRENTEAFF. This chain uses TRBV6-5 with TRBJ1-1, with a tentative D call TRBD1 (6 bases). Germline values: CDR1 MNHEY, CDR2 SVGAGI. CDR3 length: 16 residues. The germline V and J ends were trimmed by 2 bases and 1 base, with 14 bases remaining between them.

This clone is a singleton in its sample. This sequence joins TRBV27 and TRBJ1-1, with TRBD1 as a possible D gene (5 bases). The CDR3 consists of 15 residues. CDR1 is MNHEY and CDR2 is SMNVEV in the germline V gene (reference sequence). The V and J ends lost 7 bases and 3 bases respectively, with 18 bases between them. Here the CDR3 reads CASTKNPGGDTEAFF. The CDR3 DNA follows: TGTGCCAGCACCAAAAATCCGGGAGGGGACACTGAAGCTTTCTTT.

The chain joins TRBV5-4 to TRBJ1-2, with 7 bases lining up with TRBD1. The CDR3 contains 14 residues. J gave up 7 bases and V 1 base, and 7 bases lay outside the gene matches. Germline CDR1 and CDR2: SGHNT and YYREEE (reference sequence). CDR3 sequence: CASSLPKGAIGYTF. In DNA, the CDR3 is TGTGCCAGCAGCTTGCCGAAGGGGGCGATTGGCTACACCTTC.

The chain couples TRBV4-1 to TRBJ1-1; TRBD1 might be the D (5 bases). The CDR3 loop spans 15 amino acids. The germline V and J ends were trimmed by 4 bases and 2 bases, with 14 bases remaining between them. Germline lookup yields CDR1 MGHRA and CDR2 YSYEKL. The CDR3 coding sequence is TGCGCCAGCAGCCCCCGGACGGGGGTTAACACTGAAGCTTTCTTT. Its translation is CASSPRTGVNTEAFF.

This clone was seen just once. This chain joins TRBV7-9 and TRBJ1-1, with a weak D call TRBD1 (5 bases). The CDR3 runs to 15 residues. The ends were cut back, 3 bases at V and 2 bases at J, with 13 bases in the middle. From germline, CDR1 is SEHNR and CDR2 FQNEAQ (reference sequence). In DNA, the CDR3 is TGTGCCAGCAGCTTGGGGGGGGGATCAAACACTGAAGCTTTCTTT. This gives the protein CASSLGGGSNTEAFF.

The chain joins TRBV4-3 to TRBJ2-1; 7 positions agree with TRBD2. The V gene's germline CDR1 is LGHNA and CDR2 YSLEER. V shed 0 bases and J 10 bases; nucleotides not matched to a gene: 6. The CDR3 covers 14 residues. CDR3: CASSQERLAYEQFF. In nucleotides, the CDR3 is TGCGCCAGCAGCCAAGAAAGACTAGCTTACGAGCAGTTCTTC.

This chain joins TRBV30 and TRBJ1-5; maybe TRBD1 (6 bases). The CDR3 consists of 12 residues. Trimming shortened V by 2 bases and J by 7 bases, and 9 bases separated the two germline ends. The germline V gene has CDR1 GTSNPN and CDR2 SVGIG (reference sequence). The chain's CDR3 is CAWSKGVQPQHF. CDR3 DNA: TGTGCCTGGAGTAAGGGGGTCCAGCCCCAGCATTTT.

The J gene is TRBJ1-5, the V gene TRBV7-9, with 7 bases aligning to TRBD1. Germline assignment: CDR1 SEHNR and CDR2 FQNEAQ (reference sequence). After removal of 4 bases from V and 5 bases from J, the junction contained 8 bases not matched to a gene. This CDR3 is built from 15 residues. As DNA, the CDR3 is TGTGCCAGCAGCTACGGGGACAGCCCCTATCAGCCCCAGCATTTT. This translates into CASSYGDSPYQPQHF.

This chain joins TRBV27 and TRBJ1-5, with D possibly TRBD1 on 5 matching bases. Germline assignment: CDR1 MNHEY and CDR2 SMNVEV (reference sequence). The CDR3 is 15 amino acids. V was cut by 6 bases and J by 3 bases, with 15 bases left in between. CDR3 in amino acids: CASSLGWGFNQPQHF. CDR3 DNA sequence: TGTGCCAGCAGCCTAGGGTGGGGGTTCAATCAGCCCCAGCATTTT.

CDR3 amino acids: CASSFQGSPYNEQFF. The CDR3 DNA reads as TGTGCCAGCAGCTTCCAGGGTTCCCCCTACAATGAGCAGTTCTTC. This rearrangement joins TRBV7-3 to TRBJ2-1; D is perhaps TRBD1 (5 bases). Germline CDR1 and CDR2: SGHTA and FQGTGA. With 3 bases removed from V and 2 bases from J, the gap between germline ends came to 11 bases. The CDR3 runs to 15 residues.

V and J are TRBV14 and TRBJ1-5; D gene unclear. V lost 1 base to trimming and J lost 6 bases, with 4 bases between them. Looked up from germline, CDR1 is SGHDN and CDR2 is FVKESK. This CDR3 is 12 amino acids long. The CDR3 DNA reads TGTGCCAGCAGCCAAGGAGGTCAGCCCCAGCATTTT. Protein sequence: CASSQGGQPQHF.

The genes are TRBV18 and TRBJ1-6, with D unresolved. This CDR3 is built from 15 residues. Trimming stripped 3 bases from V and 5 bases from J, with 11 bases between. The V gene's germline CDR1 is KGHSH and CDR2 LQKENI. As DNA, the CDR3 is TGTGCCAGCTCACCTCTTCCAGCTAATAATTCACCCCTCCACTTT. Protein product: CASSPLPANNSPLHF. Together with reference TRBV18 and TRBJ1-6, the CDR3 gives the full variable domain: NAGVMQNPRHLVRRRGQEARLRCSPMKGHSHVYWYRQLPEEGLKFMVYLQKENIIDESGMPKERFSAEFPKEGPSILRIQQVVRGDSAAYFCASSPLPANNSPLHFGNGTRLTVT.

The rearrangement links TRBV7-9 to TRBJ2-1, with 7 bases that match TRBD2. The germline V gene encodes CDR1 SEHNR and CDR2 FQNEAQ (reference sequence). CDR3 length: 12 amino acids. The junction had 4 bases not matched to a gene; V was cut back by 1 base and J by 13 bases. CDR3 in DNA: TGTGCCAGCAGCTTAGGGGGAGGGGTTCAGTTCTTC. It yields the protein CASSLGGGVQFF.

The chain employs TRBV27 and TRBJ1-5; maybe TRBD1 (5 bases). CDR3 size: 17 residues. Germline V lookup: CDR1 MNHEY, CDR2 SMNVEV (reference sequence). Deletions cut 1 base from V and 0 bases from J, with 13 bases between. The DNA of the CDR3 is TGTGCCAGCAGTTTATTTGGGGGAGGGAATAGCAATCAGCCCCAGCATTTT. Protein product: CASSLFGGGNSNQPQHF.

Only one count was recorded for this clone. The chain joins TRBV2 to TRBJ1-5; D call uncertain. The CDR3 sequence is 15 residues long. V lost 1 base, J lost 3 bases, and 10 bases lay in between. Germline V lookup: CDR1 SNHLY, CDR2 FYNNEI. The CDR3 nucleotides are TGTGCCAGCAGTGAAGGGTCTGGAAACAATCAGCCCCAGCATTTT. The encoded protein is CASSEGSGNNQPQHF.

The chain recombines TRBV19 with TRBJ2-7, with unresolved D. The CDR3 runs to 12 residues. Trimming took 8 bases from V and 5 from J, leaving 13 bases between them. Germline CDR1 reads LNHDA; CDR2 reads SQIVND (reference sequence). CDR3 amino acids: CASGYTRNEQYF. As DNA, the CDR3 is TGTGCCAGTGGGTACACGAGGAACGAGCAGTACTTC.

The V call is TRBV15, the J call TRBJ2-7, with D maybe TRBD2 (6 bases). The germline V and J ends were trimmed by 0 bases and 3 bases, with 9 bases remaining between them. The CDR3 runs 14 residues. Germline CDR1 and CDR2: LNHNV and YYDKDF (reference sequence). Written as DNA, the CDR3 is TGTGCCACCAGCAGAGAGGGAGGCGGCTACGAGCAGTACTTC. It specifies CATSREGGGYEQYF.